These 25 T cell receptor beta chains share one sample of origin, sequenced in a study of spatial heterogeneity in lung cancer (dated by TCRdb to between 2018 and 2021). To prepare the library, 5' RACE was applied. TCRdb lists the instrument as NextSeq 500. The raw public data were reprocessed by TCRdb itself: fastp quality trimming at Q25, MiXCR clonotype calling, in-frame beta chains only. Under each unique CDR3 protein, matching rows form one entry showing the most common genes and DNA. Present in this sample are about 120,000 distinct CDR3 sequences, roughly a tenth of which were seen just once. The leading ten clones occupy approximately 25% of the sample. The time point label of this sample denotes: blood at routine non-recurrence follow-up after resection. The specimen was PBMCs, collected at follow-up. Receptor source: a female donor with early-stage non-small cell lung cancer.

This clonotype was counted many times. The J gene is TRBJ2-2, the V gene TRBV20-1; 10 bases align to TRBD2. The CDR3 covers 15 residues. With 3 bases clipped from V and 4 bases from J, the junction kept 5 bases outside the gene matches. The germline CDR1 and CDR2 sequences are DFQATT and SNEGSKA (reference sequence). The CDR3 region has the DNA TGCAGTGCTAGCGATAGCGGGAGGTCCACCGGGGAGCTGTTTTTT. Translation gives CSASDSGRSTGELFF.

This chain links TRBV6-6 with TRBJ2-7, with 12 bases matching TRBD2. CDR1 and CDR2 (germline): MNHNY, SVGAGI (reference sequence). The V gene end was trimmed by 5 bases and the J gene end by 4 bases; junction bases not matched to a gene: 3. CDR3 size: 14 residues. The CDR3 DNA sequence: TGTGCCAGCAGTGGACTAGCGGGGAAGTACGAGCAGTACTTC. It codes for CASSGLAGKYEQYF.

This clonotype was seen a handful of times. V is TRBV20-1 and J is TRBJ2-4; D is perhaps TRBD2 (6 bases). CDR1 is DFQATT, CDR2 SNEGSKA, per germline (reference sequence). V shed 6 bases and J shed 0 bases, with 15 bases lying between them. The CDR3 sequence is 15 residues long. CDR3 protein: CSAVPGRGAKNIQYF. CDR3 in DNA: TGCAGTGCCGTGCCAGGGCGGGGAGCCAAAAACATTCAGTACTTC.

The chain uses TRBV11-2 and TRBJ2-1, with D possibly being TRBD2 (5 bases). The CDR3 has 15 residues. The germline gives CDR1 SGHAT, CDR2 FQNNGV. The germline V and J ends were trimmed by 6 bases and 7 bases, with 19 bases remaining between them. The DNA of the CDR3 is TGTGCCAGCAGTCTAGACTACGTCCCTACGAATGAGCAGTTCTTC. Protein: CASSLDYVPTNEQFF.

This clonotype has at least ten counts. The chain recombines TRBV7-8 with TRBJ2-3, with TRBD2 as a possible D gene (6 bases). Trimming pared 1 base from V and 3 bases from J, leaving 11 bases between. This CDR3 has 15 amino acids. Germline V gene sequence: CDR1 SGHVS, CDR2 FQNEAQ. The CDR3 here is CASSLGLDWTDTQYF. CDR3 bases: TGTGCCAGCAGCTTAGGACTAGATTGGACAGATACGCAGTATTTT.

The chain joins TRBV30 to TRBJ2-1; 10 nucleotides match TRBD2. Germline V gene data show CDR1 as GTSNPN and CDR2 as SVGIG (reference sequence). The CDR3 is 14 residues long. With V trimmed by 4 bases and J by 6 bases, 6 bases remained unmatched. CDR3 sequence (DNA): TGTGCCTGGAAGAGTAGCGGGAGGTTCAATGAGCAGTTCTTC. Translated: CAWKSSGRFNEQFF. The variable domain in full, completed from reference TRBV30 and TRBJ2-1, reads SQTIHQWPATLVQPVGSPLSLECTVEGTSNPNLYWYRQAAGRGLQLLFYSVGIGQISSEVPQNLSASRPQDRQFILSSKKLLLSDSGFYLCAWKSSGRFNEQFFGPGTRLTVL.

A few counts support this clonotype. The chain uses TRBV20-1 and TRBJ2-7, with 11 nucleotides matching TRBD2. The junction had 5 bases not matched to a gene; V was cut back by 5 bases and J by 5 bases. This CDR3 contains 13 residues. CDR1 DFQATT and CDR2 SNEGSKA come from the germline V gene (reference sequence). The CDR3 coding sequence is TGCAGTGCTGTTAGCGGGAGGGCGGACGAGCAGTACGTC. This encodes CSAVSGRADEQYV.

The V call is TRBV5-1, the J call TRBJ2-3; maybe TRBD2 (6 bases). CDR1 and CDR2 from the germline V gene are SGHRS and YFSETQ. Trimming shortened V by 2 bases and J by 7 bases, and 14 bases separated the two germline ends. The CDR3 totals 14 residues. CDR3 in amino acids: CASSFGDWAHTQYF. As DNA, the CDR3 is TGCGCCAGCAGCTTTGGGGACTGGGCCCATACGCAGTATTTT.

This clonotype occurred a few times. This rearrangement joins TRBV10-2 to TRBJ2-1; D may match TRBD1 or TRBD2 (6 bases each). This CDR3 is built from 11 residues. Between the trimmed V and J ends, which lost 10 bases and 10 bases, there was a span of 14 bases. Germline V gene lookup returns CDR1 WSHSY and CDR2 SAAADI. CDR3 sequence (DNA): TGCGCCACCTCGAGGGGGGCCGAGCAGTTCTTC. Translated, it gives CATSRGAEQFF.

The gene calls are TRBV5-6 and TRBJ2-7; D assignment may be TRBD1 or TRBD2 (5 bases each). V lost 0 bases and J lost 3, with 10 bases in between. The CDR3 totals 14 residues. Germline V CDR1 and CDR2: SGHDT, YYEEEE. The CDR3 sequence is CASSLARDVYEQYF. CDR3 bases: TGTGCCAGCAGCTTGGCCCGGGACGTCTACGAGCAGTACTTC.

This clonotype came up many times. The genes are TRBV30 and TRBJ2-5; no firm D call. Germline-derived CDR1 and CDR2 are GTSNPN and SVGIG (reference sequence). The V and J ends lost 3 bases and 2 bases respectively, with 13 bases between them. There are 14 residues in the CDR3. In DNA, the CDR3 is TGTGCCTGGAGCCCCGGCTTTCAACAAGAGACCCAGTACTTC. The encoded protein is CAWSPGFQQETQYF.

The chain joins TRBV29-1 to TRBJ1-2, with D tentatively TRBD1 (6 bases). V dropped 5 bases and J dropped 3 bases, with 16 bases sitting between them. The germline gives CDR1 SQVTM, CDR2 ANQGSEA. The CDR3 has 14 amino acids. CDR3 DNA sequence: TGCAGCGTTAAGGGGGTAGGGCATGACTATGGCTACACCTTC. Encoded protein: CSVKGVGHDYGYTF.

This clonotype was observed once. The genes are TRBV7-2 and TRBJ2-2; the match to TRBD1 covers 7 bases. The CDR3 runs to 15 residues. The J segment lost 5 bases and the V segment lost 0 bases, leaving 3 bases of the junction unmatched. The germline V gene has CDR1 SGHTA and CDR2 FQGNSA. CDR3 sequence reads: CASSLAGTVTGELFF. CDR3 DNA: TGTGCCAGCAGCTTAGCGGGGACAGTAACCGGGGAGCTGTTTTTT. The full variable domain, in which reference TRBV7-2 and TRBJ2-2 provide the parts outside the CDR3, is GAGVSQSPSNKVTEKGKDVELRCDPISGHTALYWYRQSLGQGLEFLIYFQGNSAPDKSGLPSDRFSAERTGGSVSTLTIQRTQQEDSAVYLCASSLAGTVTGELFFGEGSRLTVL.

This clonotype occurred many times. The chain carries TRBV28 and TRBJ1-5; no firm D call. This CDR3 has 11 residues. The germline V gene encodes CDR1 MDHEN and CDR2 SYDVKM. V gave up 4 bases and J gave up 7 bases, with 5 bases separating them. CDR3: CASSYSQPQHF. Here the CDR3 DNA reads TGTGCCAGCAGTTATAGCCAGCCCCAGCATTTT.

The sample holds a few counts of this clonotype. V gene TRBV10-3 combines with J gene TRBJ2-5, with D possibly being TRBD1 (5 bases). The CDR3 is 14 amino acids. Trimming left V 6 bases short and J 5 bases short, with 16 bases between. Germline loops: CDR1 ENHRY, CDR2 SYGVKD. CDR3 amino acids: CAIRETVPSETQYF. In nucleotides, the CDR3 is TGTGCCATCAGGGAGACAGTGCCGAGTGAGACCCAGTACTTC.

This clonotype was picked up a small number of times. CDR3: CASDTGGGTEAFF. In DNA, the CDR3 is TGCGCCAGCGACACAGGGGGGGGCACTGAAGCTTTCTTT. J is TRBJ1-1 and V is TRBV5-1; 8 bases are shared with TRBD1. The ends lost 7 bases at V and 4 bases at J; junction bases unmatched: 6. The CDR3 totals 13 residues. Germline-derived CDR1 and CDR2 are SGHRS and YFSETQ. The full variable domain, its missing parts supplied by reference TRBV5-1 and TRBJ1-1, is KAGVTQTPRYLIKTRGQQVTLSCSPISGHRSVSWYQQTPGQGLQFLFEYFSETQRNKGNFPGRFSGRQFSNSRSEMNVSTLELGDSALYLCASDTGGGTEAFFGQGTRLTVV.

A few counts support this clonotype. J is TRBJ1-3 and V is TRBV11-2; D gene uncertain. V was pared by 4 bases and J by 11 bases, with 15 bases between. Looked up from germline, CDR1 is SGHAT and CDR2 is FQNNGV. The CDR3 sequence is 13 residues long. CDR3 nucleotide sequence: TGTGCCAGCAGCTCTCACCCCGGAACCCCCATATATTTT. Translation gives CASSSHPGTPIYF. The full variable domain, completed using reference TRBV11-2 and TRBJ1-3, is EAGVAQSPRYKIIEKRQSVAFWCNPISGHATLYWYQQILGQGPKLLIQFQNNGVVDDSQLPKDRFSAERLKGVDSTLKIQPAKLEDSAVYLCASSSHPGTPIYFGEGSWLTVV.

The chain carries TRBV7-3 and TRBJ2-1; 9 nucleotides align to TRBD2. Germline CDR1 is SGHTA and CDR2 is FQGTGA. This CDR3 is 13 amino acids long. The V gene end was trimmed by 4 bases and the J gene end by 10 bases; junction bases not matched to a gene: 5. In DNA, the CDR3 is TGTGCCAGCAGCTCATCCCTAGCGGGAGAGCAGTTCTTC. Amino acid sequence: CASSSSLAGEQFF. Looking up the rest from reference TRBV7-3 and TRBJ2-1 gives the full variable domain: GAGVSQTPSNKVTEKGKYVELRCDPISGHTALYWYRQSLGQGPEFLIYFQGTGAADDSGLPNDRFFAVRPEGSVSTLKIQRTERGDSAVYLCASSSSLAGEQFFGPGTRLTVL.

In its sample, this clonotype was seen many times. The chain carries TRBV12-3 or TRBV12-4 and TRBJ1-5; a weak D match, TRBD1 (5 bases). V dropped 0 bases and J dropped 3 bases, with 9 bases sitting between them. This CDR3 spans 15 amino acids. CDR3 nucleotides: TGTGCCAGCAGTTTAGCAGGGGCGGCCAATCAGCCCCAGCATTTT. This translates into CASSLAGAANQPQHF.

In DNA form, the CDR3 reads TGTGCCAGCAGCTCTATCAGCGGGACGAACACCGGGGAGCTGTTTTTT. It is translated as CASSSISGTNTGELFF. The chain combines TRBV5-4 with TRBJ2-2; 7 positions match TRBD2. Losses at the gene ends were 3 bases for V and 0 bases for J; bases not matched to a gene: 5. CDR3 size: 16 residues. Germline V gives CDR1 SGHNT, CDR2 YYREEE (reference sequence).

There are a few counts of this clonotype. The rearrangement joins TRBV6-7 to TRBJ2-1; tentative D call: TRBD1 (7 bases). TRBV6-7 is an ORF, with its function uncertain. The CDR3 contains 12 residues. Trimming cost V 4 bases and J 11 bases, with 12 bases left between them. CDR3 DNA: TGTGCCAGCAGTTCCAGGGGGGCCAAGCAGTTCTTC. It translates to CASSSRGAKQFF.

V is TRBV29-1 and J is TRBJ2-1, with TRBD2 matching 10 bases. CDR3 length: 14 residues. Germline V gene lookup returns CDR1 SQVTM and CDR2 ANQGSEA. V shed 4 bases, J shed 10 bases, and the junction held 10 bases outside the gene matches. The CDR3 coding sequence is TGCAGCGTTGGTAAAGCGGGAGGGCCTGGGGAGCAGTTCTTC. Translation gives CSVGKAGGPGEQFF.

The gene calls are TRBV12-3 or TRBV12-4 and TRBJ2-5; 7 bases match TRBD1. The CDR3 covers 14 residues. The junction had 12 bases not matched to a gene; V was cut back by 10 bases and J by 4 bases. The CDR3: CATGTVGPGETQYF. DNA for the CDR3: TGTGCCACCGGGACAGTGGGTCCGGGAGAGACCCAGTACTTC.

This clonotype was seen ten or more times. V gene TRBV10-1 combines with J gene TRBJ2-7; no definite D call. Germline V gene lookup returns CDR1 WNHNN and CDR2 SYGVQD (reference sequence). The CDR3 has 14 amino acids. V was shortened by 4 bases and J by 2 bases, with 12 bases between the two germline ends. CDR3 nucleotides: TGCGCCAGCAGTGCTGGCAGCGAACCCTACGAGCAGTACTTC. Residues: CASSAGSEPYEQYF.

This clonotype was seen more than once but under ten times. V and J are TRBV6-6 and TRBJ2-7, with D tentatively TRBD1 (6 bases). The germline V and J ends were trimmed by 7 bases and 5 bases, with 15 bases remaining between them. CDR1 and CDR2 (germline): MNHNY, SVGAGI (reference sequence). CDR3 length: 13 residues. CDR3 coding DNA: TGTGCCAGCAATCTTCCACAGGGTGACGAGCAGTACTTC. Translation gives CASNLPQGDEQYF.